The entry that follows covers one TCR beta chain sequence. This sample also contains other DNA sequences that code for the same CDR3. These data originate in a study of blood T cell repertoires in COVID-19. Study summary: Nucleic acid was either cDNA or gDNA, and it came from T cells, B-cell-depleted T cells, or PBMCs.

Study processing details: How many nucleated cells were present was estimated from reference gene primer amplification. Sequenced by immunoSEQ multiplex PCR; TCRdb stores in-frame clones only, minus some. V, J and clone size are taken as reported in that table, and D and trimming were inferred from the DNA itself. The repertoire includes around 140,000 clones, about 85% of them detected once, and 2.6% sits in the top ten. The CDR3 sequence is 13 residues long. Germline CDR1 and CDR2: SEHNR and FQNEAQ (reference sequence). The trim removed 6 bases at V and 4 bases at J, leaving 2 bases unmatched. The rearrangement joins TRBV7-9 to TRBJ1-5, with 8 bases that match TRBD1. The sample comprised peripheral blood. This clonotype was sampled from a human donor with acute or convalescent COVID-19. The donor label of this sample is uncertain. The CDR3 DNA follows: TGTGCCAGCAGTCGACAGGGGAATCAGCCCCAGCATTTT. Amino acid sequence: CASSRQGNQPQHF.